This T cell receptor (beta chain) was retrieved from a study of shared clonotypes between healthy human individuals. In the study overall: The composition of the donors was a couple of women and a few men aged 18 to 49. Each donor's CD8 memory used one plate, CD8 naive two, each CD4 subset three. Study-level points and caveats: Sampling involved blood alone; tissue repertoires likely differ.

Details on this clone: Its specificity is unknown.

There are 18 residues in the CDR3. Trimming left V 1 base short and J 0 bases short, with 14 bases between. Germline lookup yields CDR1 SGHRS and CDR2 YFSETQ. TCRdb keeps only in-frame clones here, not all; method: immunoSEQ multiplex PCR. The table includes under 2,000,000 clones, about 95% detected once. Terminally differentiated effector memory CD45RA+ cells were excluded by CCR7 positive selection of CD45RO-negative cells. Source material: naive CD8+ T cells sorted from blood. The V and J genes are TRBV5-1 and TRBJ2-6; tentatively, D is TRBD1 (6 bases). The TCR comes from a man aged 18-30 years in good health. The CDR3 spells CASSLSGQPLSGANVLTF. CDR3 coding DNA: TGCGCCAGCAGCTTGAGTGGACAGCCCCTCTCTGGGGCCAACGTCCTGACTTTC.